The source of this T cell receptor (beta chain) is a study of control samples from healthy donors and cancer patients. The protocol was immunoSEQ multiplex PCR, while the TCRdb copy is restricted to in-frame clones and leaves out a portion. Of approximately 100,000 clones listed, approximately 78% are singletons. CDR3 size: 15 residues. With 3 bases clipped from V and 6 bases from J, the junction kept 7 bases outside the gene matches. Per germline, CDR1 SNHLY and CDR2 FYNNEI. This TCR was sampled from a man between 60 and 75 years old in good health. This chain joins TRBV2 and TRBJ2-2, with 7 bases identical to TRBD2. The sample taken for sequencing was blood. The CDR3 protein is CASSDKRGYAGELFF. CDR3 nucleotides: TGTGCCAGCAGTGATAAGCGGGGTTACGCCGGGGAGCTGTTTTTT.